The 15 T cell receptor beta chains below were found in one sample sequenced in a study of blood T cell repertoires in COVID-19. Profiling relied on immunoSEQ multiplex PCR, and the TCRdb table lists in-frame clones only, not all of them. The sample contains approximately 270,000 clones, around 85% of which appear only once. The sample was peripheral blood. The receptors originated from a human donor with COVID-19, enrolled during active disease. The donor label of this sample is uncertain.

This sequence joins TRBV9 and TRBJ1-2; D is possibly TRBD1 (5 bases). The CDR3 extends over 14 amino acids. Germline V lookup: CDR1 SGDLS, CDR2 YYNGEE. V lost 4 bases and J 6 bases, leaving 16 bases between the germline ends. The CDR3 sequence: CASSPPAGGNGYTF. The CDR3 nucleotides read TGTGCCAGCAGCCCACCCGCGGGGGGGAATGGCTACACCTTC.

The CDR3 reads CASSLGLAGELFF. The CDR3 region has the DNA TGTGCCAGCAGCTTAGGACTAGCCGGGGAGCTGTTTTTT. The chain uses TRBV11-2 and TRBJ2-2, with a tentative D call TRBD2 (6 bases). There are 13 residues in the CDR3. V gave up 1 base and J gave up 6 bases, with 6 bases separating them. Germline V gene data show CDR1 as SGHAT and CDR2 as FQNNGV.

The genes are TRBV5-6 and TRBJ1-1; D perhaps matches TRBD1 (6 bases). V lost 2 bases, J lost 4 bases, and 15 bases lay in between. The CDR3 is 15 residues long. CDR1 SGHDT and CDR2 YYEEEE come from the germline V gene. The CDR3 DNA reads as TGTGCCAGCAGCTTACAACCCAGGGGTATCACTGAAGCTTTCTTT. It encodes CASSLQPRGITEAFF.

The J gene is TRBJ1-5, the V gene TRBV19, with 9 positions matching TRBD1. The CDR3 runs to 16 residues. Germline CDR1 LNHDA, CDR2 SQIVND (reference sequence). J was trimmed by 0 bases and V by 6 bases; bases with no gene match: 6. Here the CDR3 reads CASRGQGGGSNQPQHF. CDR3 in DNA: TGTGCCAGTAGGGGACAGGGAGGTGGTAGCAATCAGCCCCAGCATTTT.

In this sample, this clone turned up a few times. The chain has TRBV7-2 and TRBJ2-1; the match to TRBD1 covers 8 bases. This CDR3 is 14 amino acids long. With V trimmed by 4 bases and J by 8 bases, 7 bases remained unmatched. Looked up from germline, CDR1 is SGHTA and CDR2 is FQGNSA. The CDR3 coding sequence is TGTGCCAGCAGCTCACCGACAGGGGCCCATGAGCAGTTCTTC. Amino acid sequence: CASSSPTGAHEQFF.

V gene TRBV28 combines with J gene TRBJ2-7; D may be TRBD1 (5 bases). The CDR3 loop spans 13 amino acids. Deletions cut 6 bases from V and 6 bases from J, with 15 bases between. Germline V gene lookup returns CDR1 MDHEN and CDR2 SYDVKM. The CDR3 nucleotides are TGTGCCAGCAGCGTACCTCAGGGTGGCGAGCAGTACTTC. Translated: CASSVPQGGEQYF. The whole variable domain, remainder taken from reference TRBV28 and TRBJ2-7, is DVKVTQSSRYLVKRTGEKVFLECVQDMDHENMFWYRQDPGLGLRLIYFSYDVKMKEKGDIPEGYSVSREKKERFSLILESASTNQTSMYLCASSVPQGGEQYFGPGTRLTVT.

J is TRBJ2-7 and V is TRBV11-1; D might be TRBD1 (6 bases). Trimming removed 3 bases from V and 0 bases from J, with 15 bases in between. Germline loops: CDR1 SGHAT, CDR2 FQDESV (reference sequence). The CDR3 covers 16 residues. The CDR3 protein is CASSFHPGESSYEQYF. DNA of the CDR3: TGTGCCAGCAGCTTCCATCCAGGGGAGAGCTCCTACGAGCAGTACTTC.

The chain combines TRBV5-1 with TRBJ1-2; no reliable D call. The CDR3 runs to 13 residues. Trimming removed 0 bases from V and 1 base from J, with 4 bases in between. The germline CDR1 and CDR2 sequences are SGHRS and YFSETQ. The CDR3 here is CASSLGVNYGYTF. The CDR3 bases are TGCGCCAGCAGCTTGGGAGTTAACTATGGCTACACCTTC.

The sample holds a few counts of this clone. The rearrangement joins TRBV6-2 or TRBV6-3 to TRBJ1-4; 7 bases are a match to TRBD1. Germline assignment: CDR1 MNHEY and CDR2 SVGEGT. V lost 0 bases and J lost 2; bases outside the gene matches: 3. CDR3 length: 16 amino acids. For the CDR3, the DNA is TGTGCCAGCAGTTACTCTAAACAGGGGACTAATGAAAAACTGTTTTTT. It is translated as CASSYSKQGTNEKLFF.

The J gene is TRBJ1-2, the V gene TRBV19; no clear D. V was shortened by 3 bases and J by 5 bases, with 16 bases between the two germline ends. CDR1 is LNHDA, CDR2 SQIVND, per germline (reference sequence). The CDR3 is made up of 15 amino acids. The CDR3 spells CASSIGGEGQYGYTF. In DNA form, the CDR3 reads TGTGCCAGTAGTATTGGCGGGGAGGGCCAATATGGCTACACCTTC. The whole variable domain, filled in from reference TRBV19 and TRBJ1-2, reads DGGITQSPKYLFRKEGQNVTLSCEQNLNHDAMYWYRQDPGQGLRLIYYSQIVNDFQKGDIAEGYSVSREKKESFPLTVTSAQKNPTAFYLCASSIGGEGQYGYTFGSGTRLTVV.

This chain links TRBV28 with TRBJ2-1; TRBD2 agrees at 15 bases. CDR3 size: 18 residues. The germline V gene encodes CDR1 MDHEN and CDR2 SYDVKM. Unmatched junction bases numbered 10, after V lost 6 bases and J lost 4 bases. The CDR3 DNA is TGTGCCAGCAGAACCCCGGGACTAGCGGGAGGTGGGTACAATGAGCAGTTCTTC. Its protein is CASRTPGLAGGGYNEQFF.

The chain links TRBV3-1 (or the pseudogene TRBV3-2) to TRBJ2-7, with a possible D match to TRBD1 (5 bases). This CDR3 has 13 residues. Germline CDR1 LGHDT, CDR2 YNNKEL (reference sequence). Deletions cut 6 bases from V and 1 base from J, with 10 bases between. CDR3 loop: CASRRSGSYEQYF. Here the CDR3 DNA reads TGTGCCAGCAGACGATCAGGGTCCTACGAGCAGTACTTC.

The rearrangement uses TRBV9 and TRBJ1-1; D remains ambiguous. V lost 6 bases and J 1 base, leaving 13 bases between the germline ends. The CDR3 covers 14 residues. In germline, CDR1 is SGDLS, CDR2 YYNGEE. In nucleotides, the CDR3 is TGTGCCAGCATGAGGGAAGCTTCGAACACTGAAGCTTTCTTT. Translating it yields CASMREASNTEAFF.

V and J are TRBV19 and TRBJ2-1; TRBD2 might be the D (6 bases). CDR1 LNHDA and CDR2 SQIVND come from the germline V gene (reference sequence). The CDR3 loop spans 16 amino acids. Trimming took off 1 base at V and 0 bases at J, with 10 bases between the two ends. CDR3 amino acids: CASSIAGGSSYNEQFF. In nucleotides, the CDR3 is TGTGCCAGTAGTATAGCCGGGGGAAGCTCCTACAATGAGCAGTTCTTC. Based on the CDR3 plus reference TRBV19 and TRBJ2-1, the full variable domain is DGGITQSPKYLFRKEGQNVTLSCEQNLNHDAMYWYRQDPGQGLRLIYYSQIVNDFQKGDIAEGYSVSREKKESFPLTVTSAQKNPTAFYLCASSIAGGSSYNEQFFGPGTRLTVL.

The V gene is TRBV6-5, the J gene TRBJ2-2, with 8 bases fitting TRBD1. The CDR3 sequence is 16 residues long. Germline CDR1 is MNHEY and CDR2 is SVGAGI. Germline trimming cut 0 bases from V and 6 bases from J; bases unmatched to any gene: 6. In DNA, the CDR3 is TGTGCCAGCAGTTACTCAACAGGGGGATCGGCCGGGGAGCTGTTTTTT. Translated, it gives CASSYSTGGSAGELFF.